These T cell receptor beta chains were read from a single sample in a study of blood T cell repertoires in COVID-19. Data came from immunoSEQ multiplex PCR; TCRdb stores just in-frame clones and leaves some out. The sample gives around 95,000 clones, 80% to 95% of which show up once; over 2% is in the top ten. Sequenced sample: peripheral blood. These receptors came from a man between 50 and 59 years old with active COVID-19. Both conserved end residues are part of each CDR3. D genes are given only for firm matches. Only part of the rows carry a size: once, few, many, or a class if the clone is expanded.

CDR3 DNA: TGTGCCAGCAGCTTGGTTGTTGGGGGGGCCAATCAGCCCCAGCATTTT; CDR3 protein: CASSLVVGGANQPQHF; V gene: TRBV7-9; D gene: .; J gene: TRBJ1-5; clone size: few
CDR3 DNA: TGCGCCAGCAGCTTGACACCCCGAGCGGGGGGGACAGATACGCAGTATTTT; CDR3 protein: CASSLTPRAGGTDTQYF; V gene: TRBV5-1; D gene: TRBD2; J gene: TRBJ2-3; clone size: .
CDR3 DNA: TGTGCCAGCTCACCATTTCCGAAAGCGGGGATGTTAGCCAAAAACATTCAGTACTTC; CDR3 protein: CASSPFPKAGMLAKNIQYF; V gene: TRBV18; D gene: TRBD2; J gene: TRBJ2-4; clone size: .
CDR3 DNA: TGTGCCTGGAGTCAAGGGGAGGGCCTGGGTAATGAGCAGTTCTTC; CDR3 protein: CAWSQGEGLGNEQFF; V gene: TRBV30; D gene: TRBD2; J gene: TRBJ2-1; clone size: .
CDR3 DNA: TGTGCCAGTCATCTACGCTCTGGGGCCAACGTCCTGACTTTC; CDR3 protein: CASHLRSGANVLTF; V gene: TRBV5-6; D gene: .; J gene: TRBJ2-6; clone size: .
CDR3 DNA: TGTGCCAGCAGTCAGGGACAGTTTTCAATGTTGAACACTGAAGCTTTCTTT; CDR3 protein: CASSQGQFSMLNTEAFF; V gene: TRBV2; D gene: TRBD1; J gene: TRBJ1-1; clone size: .
CDR3 DNA: TGCAGTGCTAGGTTCGCGGATACGCAGTATTTT; CDR3 protein: CSARFADTQYF; V gene: TRBV20-1; D gene: .; J gene: TRBJ2-3; clone size: .
CDR3 DNA: TGTGCCAGCAGCCCTGTACGGGACACACAGACAGATACGCAGTATTTT; CDR3 protein: CASSPVRDTQTDTQYF; V gene: TRBV5-5; D gene: .; J gene: TRBJ2-3; clone size: .
CDR3 DNA: TGTGCCAGCTCACCACGGACAGGGAACACTGAAGCTTTCTTT; CDR3 protein: CASSPRTGNTEAFF; V gene: TRBV18; D gene: TRBD1; J gene: TRBJ1-1; clone size: .
CDR3 DNA: TGTGCTAGTGGTTTAGGGGGGGGCGCGACTGAAGCTTTCTTT; CDR3 protein: CASGLGGGATEAFF; V gene: TRBV12-5; D gene: .; J gene: TRBJ1-1; clone size: .
CDR3 DNA: TGCGCCAGCAGGTCAGCGGCGGGGGAGTCCTCCTACAATGAGCAGTTCTTC; CDR3 protein: CASRSAAGESSYNEQFF; V gene: TRBV5-1; D gene: TRBD2; J gene: TRBJ2-1; clone size: .
CDR3 DNA: TGCGCCAGCAGCCAGGGCACCCTGCCTGAAGCTTTCTTT; CDR3 protein: CASSQGTLPEAFF; V gene: TRBV10-1; D gene: .; J gene: TRBJ1-1; clone size: .
CDR3 DNA: TGTGCCACCAGTGATTCGGGACTAGCGGAGCCCTTGGCCTACAATGAGCAGTTCTTC; CDR3 protein: CATSDSGLAEPLAYNEQFF; V gene: TRBV24-1; D gene: TRBD2; J gene: TRBJ2-1; clone size: .
CDR3 DNA: TGCGCCAGCAGCTTAGGGGCAGGCCACCAAGAGACCCAGTACTTC; CDR3 protein: CASSLGAGHQETQYF; V gene: TRBV5-1; D gene: .; J gene: TRBJ2-5; clone size: .
CDR3 DNA: TGTGCCAGTAGTATAGGGGGCAGGGGGAATGAGCAGTTCTTC; CDR3 protein: CASSIGGRGNEQFF; V gene: TRBV19; D gene: TRBD1; J gene: TRBJ2-1; clone size: .
CDR3 DNA: TGCGCCAGCAGCCAAGATGGAGCTTCCTACAATGAGCAGTTCTTC; CDR3 protein: CASSQDGASYNEQFF; V gene: TRBV4-1; D gene: .; J gene: TRBJ2-1; clone size: .
CDR3 DNA: TGTGCCAGCAGCCAGCCGGGACTAAACACCGGGGAGCTGTTTTTT; CDR3 protein: CASSQPGLNTGELFF; V gene: TRBV3-1/TRBV3-2; D gene: TRBD2; J gene: TRBJ2-2; clone size: .
CDR3 DNA: TGTGCCAGCAGTTACAGGAGCACCGGGGAGCTGTTTTTT; CDR3 protein: CASSYRSTGELFF; V gene: TRBV6-5; D gene: .; J gene: TRBJ2-2; clone size: .
CDR3 DNA: TGTGCCAGCAGCCAAAGATCTGGGGACAGAGCTCTCTTCTCTGGAAACACCATATATTTT; CDR3 protein: CASSQRSGDRALFSGNTIYF; V gene: TRBV3-1/TRBV3-2; D gene: TRBD1; J gene: TRBJ1-3; clone size: .
CDR3 DNA: TGTGCCAGCAGCCAAGGCTCACTAGTGAACACCGGGGAGCTGTTTTTT; CDR3 protein: CASSQGSLVNTGELFF; V gene: TRBV3-1/TRBV3-2; D gene: .; J gene: TRBJ2-2; clone size: .
CDR3 DNA: TGCGCCAGCAGCTTAGGTAGGGACAAGAAAGATCAGCCCCAGCATTTT; CDR3 protein: CASSLGRDKKDQPQHF; V gene: TRBV5-1; D gene: .; J gene: TRBJ1-5; clone size: .